The present T cell receptor (beta chain) was sequenced within a study of blood T cell repertoires in COVID-19. Study summary: From the United States, Italy and Spain came samples of acute and convalescent COVID-19. The analysed material was cDNA or gDNA that came from T cells, B-cell-depleted T cells, or PBMCs.

Authors' data handling: By means of reference gene primer amplification, nucleated cell counts were estimated. Produced via immunoSEQ multiplex PCR; TCRdb's table is partial and in-frame only. That table furnishes V, J and clone size, whereas the DNA furnished D and trimming. The data show 150,000 to 200,000 clones, with 70% to 85% seen just once and around 5.2% held by the top ten. There are a few counts of this clone. Germline assignment: CDR1 SGHNT and CDR2 YYREEE (reference sequence). CDR3 length equals 13 residues. V was shortened by 4 bases and J by 5 bases, with 9 bases between the two germline ends.

Sequenced: peripheral blood. The chain couples TRBV5-4 to TRBJ2-2, with D hard to call. The clonotype was recovered from a woman aged 25 to 39 with acute or convalescent COVID-19. CDR3 sequence (DNA): TGTGCCAGCAGCGTAACGGTGACCGGGGAGCTGTTTTTT. It specifies CASSVTVTGELFF.